The 25 T cell receptor beta chains reported below all come from one sample, sequenced in a study of somatic mutations in cytotoxic T cells in rheumatoid arthritis. Here immunoSEQ multiplex PCR was the method, and the copy in TCRdb shows in-frame clones only, minus some. Of around 16,000 clones in the sample, roughly 77% were seen once. Sequenced input: CD8+ T cells sorted from blood. The receptors shown here come from an adult with rheumatoid arthritis.

This clone appeared a few times. This chain links TRBV7-9 with TRBJ2-2, with D unresolved. Germline CDR1 reads SEHNR; CDR2 reads FQNEAQ (reference sequence). The V end was cut by 3 bases, the J end by 5 bases, with 10 bases between. There are 14 residues in the CDR3. The CDR3 reads CASSFGLKTGELFF. The CDR3 region has the DNA TGTGCCAGCAGCTTCGGGTTAAAGACCGGGGAGCTGTTTTTT. Using reference TRBV7-9 and TRBJ2-2 for the parts outside the CDR3, the full variable domain is DTGVSQNPRHKITKRGQNVTFRCDPISEHNRLYWYRQTLGQGPEFLTYFQNEAQLEKSRLLSDRFSAERPKGSFSTLEIQRTEQGDSAMYLCASSFGLKTGELFFGEGSRLTVL.

This clone was observed a single time. The CDR3 spells CASRTQGITEAFF. The CDR3 coding sequence is TGTGCCAGCAGAACACAGGGGATCACTGAAGCTTTCTTT. The chain has TRBV5-6 and TRBJ1-1, with 7 bases aligning to TRBD1. V lost 5 bases, J lost 4 bases, and 5 bases stayed unmatched. The length of the CDR3 is 13 residues. Germline V gene data show CDR1 as SGHDT and CDR2 as YYEEEE.

This chain joins TRBV5-6 and TRBJ1-6; 7 bases line up with TRBD1. Germline values: CDR1 SGHDT, CDR2 YYEEEE. Trimming removed 5 bases from V and 2 bases from J; junction bases left unmatched: 10. The CDR3 has 17 residues. CDR3 bases: TGTGCCAGCAGATCACTCCGGGACAGCCCCTATAATTCACCCCTCCACTTT. Encoded protein: CASRSLRDSPYNSPLHF.

The rearrangement links TRBV5-8 to TRBJ2-7; the D gene could be TRBD1 or TRBD2 (5 bases each). The germline CDR1 and CDR2 sequences are SGHTS and YDEGEE. The CDR3 is 12 amino acids. V shed 4 bases and J shed 5 bases, with 10 bases lying between them. As DNA, the CDR3 is TGTGCCAGCAGCCGGGGCAGTGACGAGCAGTACTTC. Protein product: CASSRGSDEQYF.

The V and J genes are TRBV7-9 and TRBJ1-1; D is unclear. This CDR3 is 12 amino acids long. The ends were cut back, 3 bases at V and 5 bases at J, with 7 bases in the middle. The germline V gene encodes CDR1 SEHNR and CDR2 FQNEAQ (reference sequence). CDR3 residues: CASSFATTEAFF. For the CDR3, the DNA is TGTGCCAGCAGCTTTGCTACTACTGAAGCTTTCTTT.

The rearrangement links TRBV9 to TRBJ2-5, with 10 bases lining up with TRBD1. V was pared by 4 bases and J by 1 base, with 4 bases of the junction left unmatched. The CDR3 has 15 residues. The germline CDR1 and CDR2 sequences are SGDLS and YYNGEE. CDR3 sequence: CASSRRTGGQETQYF. The CDR3 coding sequence is TGTGCCAGCAGCAGACGGACAGGGGGCCAAGAGACCCAGTACTTC.

This clone came up once. The gene calls are TRBV15 and TRBJ1-2, with 9 bases aligning to TRBD1. V lost 4 bases, J lost 2 bases, and 14 bases stayed unmatched. CDR1 is LNHNV, CDR2 YYDKDF, per germline (reference sequence). This CDR3 comprises 18 residues. The CDR3 region is CATSTTLGGQGLNYGYTF. CDR3 in DNA: TGTGCCACCAGCACAACCCTTGGAGGACAGGGGTTAAACTATGGCTACACCTTC.

The chain uses TRBV7-8 and TRBJ2-3; 10 nucleotides align to TRBD1. From germline, CDR1 is SGHVS and CDR2 FQNEAQ. The CDR3 has 16 residues. Unmatched junction bases numbered 9, after V lost 5 bases and J lost 4 bases. The CDR3 DNA sequence: TGTGCCAGCAGCCGAATGACAGGGGGCGCCGCAGATACGCAGTATTTT. This gives the protein CASSRMTGGAADTQYF.

The rearrangement links TRBV6-1 to TRBJ2-5; tentative D call: TRBD2 (6 bases). The CDR3 length is 17 residues. Germline V CDR1 and CDR2: MNHNS, SASEGT. The ends were cut back, 3 bases at V and 5 bases at J, with 22 bases in the middle. CDR3 loop: CASSDAGTYSLWETQYF. The CDR3 nucleotides are TGTGCCAGCAGTGACGCCGGGACTTACTCCCTGTGGGAGACCCAGTACTTC.

This chain links TRBV7-6 with TRBJ2-2; D not resolved. The V end lost 10 bases, the J end lost 3 bases, and 9 bases lay between the germline ends. CDR1 is SGHVS and CDR2 is FNYEAQ in the germline V gene. The CDR3 is 12 residues long. CDR3 residues: CATGEYTGELFF. CDR3 coding DNA: TGTGCCACCGGAGAATACACCGGGGAGCTGTTTTTT.

The chain joins TRBV7-2 to TRBJ2-7; TRBD1 agrees at 10 bases. Unmatched junction bases numbered 6, after V lost 4 bases and J lost 3 bases. This CDR3 region has 15 residues. Germline-derived CDR1 and CDR2 are SGHTA and FQGNSA. This CDR3 reads CASSSGQGILYEQYF. The CDR3 DNA sequence: TGTGCCAGCAGCTCGGGACAGGGGATACTCTACGAGCAGTACTTC.

This chain uses TRBV9 with TRBJ1-2, with TRBD1 as a possible D gene (6 bases). This CDR3 has 15 amino acids. Deletions cut 3 bases from V and 3 bases from J, with 15 bases between. From germline, CDR1 is SGDLS and CDR2 YYNGEE. Here the CDR3 reads CASSERTDNYYGYTF. In DNA, the CDR3 is TGTGCCAGCAGCGAAAGGACAGATAACTACTATGGCTACACCTTC.

This chain links TRBV11-2 with TRBJ2-1, with 9 bases matching TRBD2. The CDR3 contains 16 residues. Unmatched junction bases numbered 2, after V lost 0 bases and J lost 2 bases. CDR1 is SGHAT and CDR2 is FQNNGV in the germline V gene. DNA of the CDR3: TGTGCCAGCAGCTTAGATCGACTAGCGGCCTACAATGAGCAGTTCTTC. Translated, it gives CASSLDRLAAYNEQFF.

The chain employs TRBV10-1 and TRBJ2-3, with D hard to call. V was cut by 3 bases and J by 2 bases, with 9 bases left in between. This CDR3 is 14 amino acids long. Germline assignment: CDR1 WNHNN and CDR2 SYGVQD (reference sequence). CDR3 coding DNA: TGCGCCAGCAGTGACCCATACTTCACAGATACGCAGTATTTT. Translation: CASSDPYFTDTQYF.

The chain links TRBV28 to TRBJ2-1; D is unresolved. The length of the CDR3 is 14 residues. V lost 1 base to trimming and J lost 6 bases, with 10 bases between them. Germline V CDR1 and CDR2: MDHEN, SYDVKM. CDR3 sequence reads: CASSLSFSSNEQFF. The CDR3 nucleotides are TGTGCCAGCAGTTTATCGTTTTCTAGCAATGAGCAGTTCTTC.

The chain uses TRBV7-9 and TRBJ1-2; 10 bases fit TRBD1. Germline V gene lookup returns CDR1 SEHNR and CDR2 FQNEAQ (reference sequence). The CDR3 covers 15 residues. V dropped 4 bases and J dropped 4; count of bases not matched to a gene: 6. In nucleotides, the CDR3 is TGTGCCAGCAGCTCCGCCGGGACAGGGGTCTATGGCTACACCTTC. It specifies CASSSAGTGVYGYTF.

The chain recombines TRBV9 with TRBJ2-2, with D unresolved. V was trimmed by 4 bases and J by 3 bases, leaving 1 base between them. This CDR3 is 11 amino acids long. Looked up from germline, CDR1 is SGDLS and CDR2 is YYNGEE. The CDR3 reads CASSYTGELFF. In nucleotides, the CDR3 is TGTGCCAGCAGCTACACCGGGGAGCTGTTTTTT.

In its sample, this clone was seen a few times. In DNA, the CDR3 is TGTGCCAGCAGGACGGGCAGTGAAGCTTTCTTT. Translating gives CASRTGSEAFF. V and J are TRBV2 and TRBJ1-1, with D hard to call. V dropped 6 bases and J dropped 7 bases, with 9 bases sitting between them. The V gene's germline CDR1 is SNHLY and CDR2 FYNNEI. The CDR3 covers 11 residues.

The chain is built from TRBV7-8 and TRBJ2-7; 11 positions match TRBD2. V shed 1 base and J 4 bases; nucleotides not matched to a gene: 6. The germline V gene encodes CDR1 SGHVS and CDR2 FQNEAQ. This CDR3 contains 16 residues. This CDR3 reads CASSLDIAGGPYEQYF. For the CDR3, the DNA is TGTGCCAGCAGCTTAGATATAGCGGGGGGGCCGTACGAGCAGTACTTC.

This sequence joins TRBV4-1 and TRBJ2-7, with a tentative D call TRBD1 (6 bases). V was pared by 1 base and J by 0 bases, with 13 bases between. The CDR3 contains 16 residues. Per germline, CDR1 MGHRA and CDR2 YSYEKL. The CDR3 sequence: CASSQGVGGLSYEQYF. In nucleotides, the CDR3 is TGCGCCAGCAGCCAAGGGGTTGGGGGCCTCTCCTACGAGCAGTACTTC.

This clone turned up a few times. This rearrangement joins TRBV7-6 to TRBJ2-1; 12 bases line up with TRBD2. Unmatched junction bases numbered 3, after V lost 0 bases and J lost 6 bases. CDR1 SGHVS and CDR2 FNYEAQ come from the germline V gene. The CDR3 has 16 residues. CDR3 sequence reads: CASSLATSGSRNEQFF. CDR3 coding DNA: TGTGCCAGCAGCTTAGCGACTAGCGGGAGCCGCAATGAGCAGTTCTTC.

This chain joins TRBV5-8 and TRBJ2-4; D is perhaps TRBD1 (6 bases). The length of the CDR3 is 15 residues. Germline V lookup: CDR1 SGHTS, CDR2 YDEGEE. Trimming shortened V by 4 bases and J by 8 bases, and 19 bases separated the two germline ends. CDR3 bases: TGTGCCAGCAGCCCGAGGTGGGGGCTAAGATACATTCAGTACTTC. It is translated as CASSPRWGLRYIQYF.

The rearrangement uses TRBV12-5 and TRBJ1-5, with a possible D match to TRBD1 (6 bases). The CDR3 contains 17 residues. In germline, CDR1 is LGHNT, CDR2 FRNRAP. Trimming removed 6 bases at V and 0 bases at J, with 18 bases between. CDR3 region: CASGGTRQWVSNQPQHF. CDR3 nucleotide sequence: TGTGCTAGTGGGGGGACAAGGCAGTGGGTTAGCAATCAGCCCCAGCATTTT.

This chain connects TRBV5-4 to TRBJ2-1; D remains ambiguous. Germline V gives CDR1 SGHNT, CDR2 YYREEE (reference sequence). This CDR3 is built from 18 residues. V lost 0 bases to trimming and J lost 2 bases, with 18 bases between them. CDR3 region: CASSLGHIDQVPYNEQFF. The DNA of the CDR3 is TGTGCCAGCAGCTTGGGACACATAGATCAGGTCCCCTACAATGAGCAGTTCTTC.

V usage is TRBV6-1 and J usage is TRBJ1-1, with D uncertain. CDR1 is MNHNS, CDR2 SASEGT, per germline. Trimming left V 4 bases short and J 2 bases short, with 17 bases between. The CDR3 covers 16 residues. Here the CDR3 reads CASSVQIWGGNTEAFF. CDR3 bases: TGTGCCAGCAGTGTTCAAATTTGGGGAGGCAACACTGAAGCTTTCTTT.